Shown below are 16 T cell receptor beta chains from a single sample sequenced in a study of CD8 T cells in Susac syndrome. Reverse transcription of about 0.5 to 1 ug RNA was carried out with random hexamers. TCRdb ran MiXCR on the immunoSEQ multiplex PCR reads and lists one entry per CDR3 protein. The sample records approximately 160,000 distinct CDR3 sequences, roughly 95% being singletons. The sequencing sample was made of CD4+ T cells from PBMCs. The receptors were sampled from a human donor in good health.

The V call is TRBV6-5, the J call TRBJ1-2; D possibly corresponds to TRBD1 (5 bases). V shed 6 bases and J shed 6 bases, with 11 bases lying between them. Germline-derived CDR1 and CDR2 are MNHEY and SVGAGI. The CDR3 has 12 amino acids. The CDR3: CASSGGFNGYTF. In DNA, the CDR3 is TGTGCCAGCAGCGGGGGATTCAATGGCTACACCTTC.

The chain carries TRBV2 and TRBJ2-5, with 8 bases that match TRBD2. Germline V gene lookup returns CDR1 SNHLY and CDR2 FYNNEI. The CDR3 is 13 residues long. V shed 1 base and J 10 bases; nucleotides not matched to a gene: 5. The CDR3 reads CASSEGNRGGQYF. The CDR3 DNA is TGTGCCAGCAGTGAAGGGAACCGGGGGGGCCAGTACTTC.

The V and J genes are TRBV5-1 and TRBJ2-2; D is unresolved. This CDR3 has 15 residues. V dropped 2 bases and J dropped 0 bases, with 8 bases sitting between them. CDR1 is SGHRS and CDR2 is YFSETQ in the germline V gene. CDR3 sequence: CASSLGFTNTGELFF. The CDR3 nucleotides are TGCGCCAGCAGCTTAGGGTTTACGAACACCGGGGAGCTGTTTTTT.

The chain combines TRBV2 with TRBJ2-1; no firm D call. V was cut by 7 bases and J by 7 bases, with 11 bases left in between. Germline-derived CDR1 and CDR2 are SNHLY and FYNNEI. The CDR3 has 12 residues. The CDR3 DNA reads TGTGCCAGCAATGGCTATTTTAATGAGCAGTTCTTC. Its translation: CASNGYFNEQFF.

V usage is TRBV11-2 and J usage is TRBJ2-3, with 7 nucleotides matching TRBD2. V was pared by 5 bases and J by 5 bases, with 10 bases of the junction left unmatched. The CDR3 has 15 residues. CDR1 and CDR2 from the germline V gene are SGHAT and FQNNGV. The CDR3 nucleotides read TGTGCCAGCAGCCGGAGCGGGACGTTCAAAGATACGCAGTATTTT. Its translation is CASSRSGTFKDTQYF.

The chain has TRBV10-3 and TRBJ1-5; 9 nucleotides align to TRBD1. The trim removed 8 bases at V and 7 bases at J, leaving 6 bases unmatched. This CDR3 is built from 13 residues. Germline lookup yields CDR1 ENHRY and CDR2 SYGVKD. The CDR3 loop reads CAIRDREEQPQHF. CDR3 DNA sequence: TGTGCCATCCGGGACAGGGAGGAGCAGCCCCAGCATTTT.

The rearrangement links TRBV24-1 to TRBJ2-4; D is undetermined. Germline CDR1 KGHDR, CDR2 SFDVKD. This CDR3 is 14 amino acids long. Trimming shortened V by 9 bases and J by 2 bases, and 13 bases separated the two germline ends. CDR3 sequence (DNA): TGTGCCACCGGCAGGAGAACTTCCAAAAACATTCAGTACTTC. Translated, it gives CATGRRTSKNIQYF.

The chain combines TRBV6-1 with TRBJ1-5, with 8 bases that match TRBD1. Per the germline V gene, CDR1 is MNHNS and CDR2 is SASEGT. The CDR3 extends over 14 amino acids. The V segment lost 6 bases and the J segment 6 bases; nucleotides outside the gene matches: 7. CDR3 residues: CASSSTGDGQPQHF. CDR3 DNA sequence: TGTGCCAGCAGCTCGACAGGGGATGGTCAGCCCCAGCATTTT.

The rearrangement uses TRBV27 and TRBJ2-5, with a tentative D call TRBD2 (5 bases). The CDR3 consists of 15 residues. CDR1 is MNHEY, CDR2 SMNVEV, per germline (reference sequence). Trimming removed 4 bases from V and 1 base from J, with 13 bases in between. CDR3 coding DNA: TGTGCCAGCAGTTCACTTGGTGCGGGCCAAGAGACCCAGTACTTC. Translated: CASSSLGAGQETQYF.

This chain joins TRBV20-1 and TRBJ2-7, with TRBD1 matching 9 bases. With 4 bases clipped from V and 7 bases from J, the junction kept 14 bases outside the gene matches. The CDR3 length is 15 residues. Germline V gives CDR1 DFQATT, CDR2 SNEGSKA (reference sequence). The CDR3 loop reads CSAINTGGGWGEQYF. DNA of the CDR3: TGCAGTGCTATTAATACAGGGGGCGGCTGGGGAGAGCAGTACTTC.

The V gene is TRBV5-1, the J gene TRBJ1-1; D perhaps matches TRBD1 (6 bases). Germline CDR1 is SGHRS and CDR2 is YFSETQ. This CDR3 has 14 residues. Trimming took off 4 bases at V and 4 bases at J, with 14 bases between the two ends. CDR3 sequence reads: CASSGVGGGTEAFF. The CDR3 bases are TGCGCCAGCAGCGGAGTAGGGGGGGGCACTGAAGCTTTCTTT.

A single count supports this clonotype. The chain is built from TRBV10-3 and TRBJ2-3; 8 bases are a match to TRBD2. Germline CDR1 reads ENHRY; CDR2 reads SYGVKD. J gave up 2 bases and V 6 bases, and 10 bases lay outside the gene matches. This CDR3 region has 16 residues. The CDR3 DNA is TGTGCCATCAGGGATTCGCGGGGGGCTTCCACAGATACGCAGTATTTT. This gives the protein CAIRDSRGASTDTQYF.

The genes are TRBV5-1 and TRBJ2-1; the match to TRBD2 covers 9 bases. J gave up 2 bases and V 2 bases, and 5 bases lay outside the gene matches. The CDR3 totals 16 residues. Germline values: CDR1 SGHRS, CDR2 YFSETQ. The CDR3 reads CASSLWSSGAYNEQFF. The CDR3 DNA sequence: TGCGCCAGCAGCTTATGGTCTAGCGGGGCCTACAATGAGCAGTTCTTC.

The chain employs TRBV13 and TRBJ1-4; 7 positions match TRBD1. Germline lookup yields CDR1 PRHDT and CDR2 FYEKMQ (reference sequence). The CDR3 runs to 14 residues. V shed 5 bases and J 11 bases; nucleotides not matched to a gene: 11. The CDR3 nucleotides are TGTGCCAGCAGCCCGGGACAGCCAATTGGGAAACTGTTTTTT. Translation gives CASSPGQPIGKLFF. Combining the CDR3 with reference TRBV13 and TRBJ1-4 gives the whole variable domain AAGVIQSPRHLIKEKRETATLKCYPIPRHDTVYWYQQGPGQDPQFLISFYEKMQSDKGSIPDRFSAQQFSDYHSELNMSSLELGDSALYFCASSPGQPIGKLFFGSGTQLSVL.

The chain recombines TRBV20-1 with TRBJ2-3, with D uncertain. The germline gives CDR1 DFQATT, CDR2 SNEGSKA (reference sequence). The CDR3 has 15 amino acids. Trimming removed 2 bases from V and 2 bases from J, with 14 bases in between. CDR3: CSARRSNYPTDTQYF. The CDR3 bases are TGCAGTGCTAGAAGGTCGAACTACCCCACAGATACGCAGTATTTT.

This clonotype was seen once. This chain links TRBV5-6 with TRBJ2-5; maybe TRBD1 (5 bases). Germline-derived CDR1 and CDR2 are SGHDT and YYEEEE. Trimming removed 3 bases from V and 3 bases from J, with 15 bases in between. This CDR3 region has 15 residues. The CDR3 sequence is CASSSPTDREETQYF. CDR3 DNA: TGTGCCAGCAGCTCCCCAACTGACAGAGAAGAGACCCAGTACTTC.